The 10 T cell receptor beta chains given below trace back to one sample, sequenced in a study of PD-1 blockade in classical Hodgkin lymphoma. Every patient relapsed after autologous stem cell transplantation, and brentuximab vedotin exposure varied. The study purified CD4+ T cells from thawed PBMCs using magnetic negative selection. TCRdb's table, derived via immunoSEQ multiplex PCR, lists solely in-frame clones and lacks some. The data hold around 6,700 clones, with approximately 81% observed a single time. The sequences come from CD4+ T cells from blood, collected at baseline. The receptors here all came from a human donor with classical Hodgkin lymphoma.

The chain links TRBV7-2 to TRBJ1-1, with D maybe TRBD1 (6 bases). Trimming took off 2 bases at V and 8 bases at J, with 9 bases between the two ends. Germline CDR1 reads SGHTA; CDR2 reads FQGNSA. This CDR3 is built from 12 residues. Here the CDR3 DNA reads TGTGCCAGCAGCTTAATGGGACAAGAAGCTTTCTTT. It specifies CASSLMGQEAFF.

The table lists this clone with a few counts. The chain joins TRBV19 to TRBJ1-6, with D possibly being TRBD1 (6 bases). This CDR3 comprises 16 residues. V was trimmed by 6 bases and J by 0 bases, leaving 12 bases between them. CDR1 is LNHDA and CDR2 is SQIVND in the germline V gene (reference sequence). The CDR3 loop reads CASRLQGSSYNSPLHF. As DNA, the CDR3 is TGTGCCAGTAGACTACAGGGAAGCTCCTATAATTCACCCCTCCACTTT.

This clone was picked up one time. This sequence joins TRBV27 and TRBJ2-3; TRBD2 matches at 10 bases. CDR1 is MNHEY, CDR2 SMNVEV, per germline (reference sequence). The V segment lost 2 bases and the J segment 3 bases; nucleotides outside the gene matches: 5. This CDR3 has 16 residues. CDR3 bases: TGTGCCAGCAGTTTAAGACTAGCGGGCGGTACAGATACGCAGTATTTT. Protein sequence: CASSLRLAGGTDTQYF.

The chain combines TRBV28 with TRBJ1-2; D remains ambiguous. The CDR3 spans 11 residues. CDR1 and CDR2 from the germline V gene are MDHEN and SYDVKM. Trimming pared 8 bases from V and 0 bases from J, leaving 4 bases between. This CDR3 is CASGPNYGYTF. The CDR3 region has the DNA TGTGCCAGCGGTCCTAACTATGGCTACACCTTC.

This clone was observed a few times. The gene calls are TRBV6-5 and TRBJ1-2, with TRBD1 identical over 7 bases. The CDR3 has 14 amino acids. Germline V lookup: CDR1 MNHEY, CDR2 SVGAGI. V dropped 6 bases and J dropped 4; count of bases not matched to a gene: 8. The CDR3: CASSNDRDSYGYTF. The CDR3 bases are TGTGCCAGCAGCAACGATAGGGACAGCTATGGCTACACCTTC.

This chain uses TRBV2 with TRBJ1-1; D is possibly TRBD1 (5 bases). Germline CDR1 is SNHLY and CDR2 is FYNNEI. CDR3 length equals 13 residues. Deletions cut 8 bases from V and 1 base from J, with 11 bases between. CDR3 loop: CASLRGRNTEAFF. The CDR3 nucleotides are TGTGCCAGCCTTCGGGGGAGGAACACTGAAGCTTTCTTT.

The chain employs TRBV7-8 and TRBJ1-1; 9 nucleotides agree with TRBD1. This CDR3 contains 16 residues. In germline, CDR1 is SGHVS, CDR2 FQNEAQ. The trim removed 6 bases at V and 1 base at J, leaving 9 bases unmatched. The CDR3 protein is CASSPGTGTRNTEAFF. The DNA for the CDR3 is TGTGCCAGCAGTCCCGGGACAGGGACTCGGAACACTGAAGCTTTCTTT.

J is TRBJ1-1 and V is TRBV6-5, with 8 bases aligning to TRBD1. The CDR3 is made up of 15 amino acids. The germline V gene has CDR1 MNHEY and CDR2 SVGAGI. V lost 6 bases and J lost 1; bases outside the gene matches: 7. This CDR3 is CASRRTGTGNTEAFF. As DNA, the CDR3 is TGTGCCAGCAGGCGGACAGGGACAGGGAACACTGAAGCTTTCTTT.

The CDR3: CAPVGNQPQHF. CDR3 DNA: TGCGCGCCGGTTGGCAATCAGCCCCAGCATTTT. V is TRBV23-1 and J is TRBJ1-5; unclear D gene. TRBV23-1 is an open reading frame, and its role is uncertain. This CDR3 has 11 residues.

This sequence joins TRBV5-6 and TRBJ2-7; D remains unclear. Germline values: CDR1 SGHDT, CDR2 YYEEEE. The CDR3 totals 13 residues. Trimming pared 0 bases from V and 4 bases from J, leaving 8 bases between. This chain's CDR3 is CASSLVGGYEQYF. CDR3 nucleotide sequence: TGTGCCAGCAGCTTGGTGGGCGGTTACGAGCAGTACTTC.